This T cell receptor (beta chain) appears in the sequencing data of a study of cytomegalovirus exposure and HLA in healthy donors. Findings and caveats of the study: Reports showed the classifier diagnosing cytomegalovirus status with high specificity and sensitivity. In a later analysis, compared with equally common non-associated chains, HLA-associated beta chains were more expanded. Serostatus for CMV was the only available immune exposure information. Analyzed later, most CMV-associated TCR beta chains appeared HLA-restricted.

The CDR3 contains 15 residues. The ends lost 2 bases at V and 6 bases at J; junction bases unmatched: 7. Germline CDR1 and CDR2: KGHSY and FQNENV. Worth noting for this clone: Antigen: not known.

In the PCR, 60 Vbeta and 13 Jbeta primers were used. Measured with immunoSEQ multiplex PCR; TCRdb has only the in-frame clones, and not every one. This table has 150,000 to 200,000 clones, around 75% appearing once. The TCR originated in a woman under 40 in good health and CMV-seropositive. Sequences were obtained from PBMCs. The rearrangement uses TRBV16 and TRBJ2-7; the match to TRBD1 covers 10 bases. CDR3 region: CASSQPDRGLGEQYF. As DNA, the CDR3 is TGTGCCAGCAGCCAACCGGACAGGGGGTTAGGCGAGCAGTACTTC.